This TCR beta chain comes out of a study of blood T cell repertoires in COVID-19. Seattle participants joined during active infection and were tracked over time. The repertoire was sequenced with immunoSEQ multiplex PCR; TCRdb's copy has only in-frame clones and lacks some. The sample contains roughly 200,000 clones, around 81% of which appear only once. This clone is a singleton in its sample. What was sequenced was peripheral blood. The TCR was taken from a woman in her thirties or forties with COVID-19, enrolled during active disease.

The CDR3 reads CASSQEDQREGRYNEQFF. CDR3 sequence (DNA): TGTGCCAGCAGCCAAGAAGATCAGCGGGAGGGCCGCTACAATGAGCAGTTCTTC. V is TRBV3-1 (or the pseudogene TRBV3-2) and J is TRBJ2-1; 10 nucleotides match TRBD2. The CDR3 has 18 amino acids. Germline-derived CDR1 and CDR2 are LGHDT and YNNKEL (reference sequence). Germline trimming cut 0 bases from V and 3 bases from J; bases unmatched to any gene: 8.